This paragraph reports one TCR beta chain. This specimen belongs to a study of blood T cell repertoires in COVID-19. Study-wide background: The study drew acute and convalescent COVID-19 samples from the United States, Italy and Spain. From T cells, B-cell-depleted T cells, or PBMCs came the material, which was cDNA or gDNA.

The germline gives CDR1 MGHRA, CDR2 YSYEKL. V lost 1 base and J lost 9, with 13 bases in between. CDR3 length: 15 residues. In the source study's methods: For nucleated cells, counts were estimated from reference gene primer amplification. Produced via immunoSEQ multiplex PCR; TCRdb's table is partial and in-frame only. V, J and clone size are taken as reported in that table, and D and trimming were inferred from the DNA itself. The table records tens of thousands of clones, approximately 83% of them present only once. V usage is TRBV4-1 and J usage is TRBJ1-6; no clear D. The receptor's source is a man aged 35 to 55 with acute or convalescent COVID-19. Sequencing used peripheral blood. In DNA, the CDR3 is TGCGCCAGCAGCCAAGGTCCGGGAAGGGTTTCACCCCTCCACTTT. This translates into CASSQGPGRVSPLHF.